The 21 T cell receptor beta chains reported below all come from one sample, sequenced in a study of cytomegalovirus exposure and HLA in healthy donors. Both 60 Vbeta primers and 13 Jbeta primers went into the PCR. The data were produced by immunoSEQ multiplex PCR, yet TCRdb's version contains in-frame clones alone and is incomplete. This table holds about 120,000 clones, 81% found once. The sequenced sample was PBMCs. These receptors all come from a man aged 40-49 years in good health and CMV-seronegative.

The gene calls are TRBV14 and TRBJ2-7; D might be TRBD2 (6 bases). Looked up from germline, CDR1 is SGHDN and CDR2 is FVKESK. V was clipped by 4 bases and J by 3 bases, with 10 bases between them. The CDR3 is 13 residues long. The CDR3 loop reads CASSPGGFYEQYF. As DNA, the CDR3 is TGTGCCAGCAGCCCCGGGGGATTCTACGAGCAGTACTTC.

The chain uses TRBV7-7 and TRBJ2-5; D is perhaps TRBD1 (5 bases). CDR1 is SSHAT and CDR2 is FNYEAQ in the germline V gene (reference sequence). Trimming removed 1 base from V and 4 bases from J, with 10 bases in between. The CDR3 extends over 14 amino acids. CDR3 bases: TGTGCCAGCAGCTTAGGAGGAAGGGGAGAGACCCAGTACTTC. This translates into CASSLGGRGETQYF.

The chain's CDR3 is CASSYTAGTANEKLFF. In DNA form, the CDR3 reads TGTGCCAGCAGTTACACAGCCGGGACAGCTAATGAAAAACTGTTTTTT. The genes are TRBV6-5 and TRBJ1-4; the match to TRBD1 covers 7 bases. Germline V lookup: CDR1 MNHEY, CDR2 SVGAGI. The V gene end was trimmed by 2 bases and the J gene end by 3 bases; junction bases not matched to a gene: 6. CDR3 length: 16 amino acids.

This chain uses TRBV19 with TRBJ1-5; D perhaps matches TRBD1 (5 bases). The CDR3 runs to 13 residues. V was trimmed by 7 bases and J by 2 bases, leaving 9 bases between them. Per germline, CDR1 LNHDA and CDR2 SQIVND (reference sequence). The CDR3: CASTGRGNQPQHF. CDR3 in DNA: TGTGCCAGTACCGGCAGGGGCAATCAGCCCCAGCATTTT. The full variable domain, completed using reference TRBV19 and TRBJ1-5, is DGGITQSPKYLFRKEGQNVTLSCEQNLNHDAMYWYRQDPGQGLRLIYYSQIVNDFQKGDIAEGYSVSREKKESFPLTVTSAQKNPTAFYLCASTGRGNQPQHFGDGTRLSIL.

This sequence joins TRBV19 and TRBJ1-4; TRBD1 agrees at 10 bases. With 5 bases clipped from V and 10 bases from J, the junction kept 13 bases outside the gene matches. CDR3 size: 16 residues. CDR1 is LNHDA and CDR2 is SQIVND in the germline V gene (reference sequence). This CDR3 reads CASSSMGQGLQGKLFF. Written as DNA, the CDR3 is TGTGCCAGTAGTTCCATGGGACAGGGGCTACAGGGAAAACTGTTTTTT.

The rearrangement joins TRBV5-1 to TRBJ2-7; D might be TRBD1 (5 bases). This CDR3 spans 14 amino acids. V was clipped by 0 bases and J by 2 bases, with 9 bases between them. Germline V lookup: CDR1 SGHRS, CDR2 YFSETQ. CDR3 loop: CASSLVQGTYEQYF. CDR3 DNA sequence: TGCGCCAGCAGCTTGGTTCAGGGAACCTACGAGCAGTACTTC. Together with reference TRBV5-1 and TRBJ2-7, the CDR3 gives the full variable domain: KAGVTQTPRYLIKTRGQQVTLSCSPISGHRSVSWYQQTPGQGLQFLFEYFSETQRNKGNFPGRFSGRQFSNSRSEMNVSTLELGDSALYLCASSLVQGTYEQYFGPGTRLTVT.

In its sample, this clone was seen once. The chain recombines TRBV12-5 with TRBJ1-1; 11 nucleotides match TRBD1. CDR3 length: 15 amino acids. The V gene end was trimmed by 5 bases and the J gene end by 6 bases; junction bases not matched to a gene: 8. Per the germline V gene, CDR1 is LGHNT and CDR2 is FRNRAP. In DNA, the CDR3 is TGTGCTAGTGGTGCTCCCGGGACAGGGGGTCCTGAAGCTTTCTTT. Translating it yields CASGAPGTGGPEAFF.

A remark on this clone: A read error may account for a junction end that differs from germline. V is TRBV9 and J is TRBJ2-6; TRBD2 agrees at 10 bases. The V gene's germline CDR1 is SGDLS and CDR2 YYNGEE. This CDR3 has 18 residues. The CDR3 nucleotides are TGTGCCAGCAGCGTAGCTTCTAGCGGGAGCTCTGGGGCCAACGGCCTGACTTTC. Encoded protein: CASSVASSGSSGANGLTF.

The chain joins TRBV6-1 to TRBJ2-1; 8 bases agree with TRBD1. Germline V gene lookup returns CDR1 MNHNS and CDR2 SASEGT. V shed 7 bases, J shed 7 bases, and the junction held 9 bases outside the gene matches. The CDR3 has 14 amino acids. The CDR3 bases are TGTGCCAGCAATCCACAGGGGGGACGGAATGAGCAGTTCTTC. It codes for CASNPQGGRNEQFF.

This clone was recorded a few times. The rearrangement links TRBV6-1 to TRBJ2-1, with 11 bases identical to TRBD2. The CDR3 spans 15 residues. Per the germline V gene, CDR1 is MNHNS and CDR2 is SASEGT. Unmatched junction bases numbered 8, after V lost 7 bases and J lost 6 bases. The CDR3 region is CASTTTSGGGNEQFF. The CDR3, as DNA: TGTGCCAGCACAACAACTAGCGGGGGCGGCAATGAGCAGTTCTTC.

This clone showed up just once. The chain uses TRBV5-1 and TRBJ1-4, with 8 positions matching TRBD1. This CDR3 has 14 residues. The germline V gene encodes CDR1 SGHRS and CDR2 YFSETQ. Trimming took 0 bases from V and 7 from J; bases not matched to a gene: 2. The CDR3 spells CASSLAQGGEKLFF. The CDR3 DNA follows: TGCGCCAGCAGCTTGGCACAGGGGGGTGAAAAACTGTTTTTT.

The CDR3 here is CASSPPTGSYEQYF. DNA for the CDR3: TGTGCCAGCTCACCACCGACAGGGTCCTACGAGCAGTACTTC. The J gene is TRBJ2-7, the V gene TRBV18; 7 bases fit TRBD1. The CDR3 is made up of 14 amino acids. Germline-derived CDR1 and CDR2 are KGHSH and LQKENI. The junction had 0 bases not matched to a gene; V was cut back by 0 bases and J by 1 base.

This clone was counted only a few times. Other DNA sequences within the sample encode an identical CDR3. The rearrangement joins TRBV29-1 to TRBJ1-1, with D perhaps matching TRBD1 (6 bases). Per germline, CDR1 SQVTM and CDR2 ANQGSEA. CDR3 length: 11 amino acids. V shed 5 bases and J shed 4 bases, with 8 bases lying between them. The CDR3 sequence is CSVRGGTEAFF. CDR3 bases: TGCAGCGTTAGAGGGGGCACTGAAGCTTTCTTT. Complete variable domain (other parts from reference TRBV29-1 and TRBJ1-1): SAVISQKPSRDICQRGTSLTIQCQVDSQVTMMFWYRQQPGQSLTLIATANQGSEATYESGFVIDKFPISRPNLTFSTLTVSNMSPEDSSIYLCSVRGGTEAFFGQGTRLTVV.

The chain joins TRBV12-5 to TRBJ2-1; 7 bases are a match to TRBD1. The CDR3 runs to 15 residues. J was trimmed by 8 bases and V by 1 base; bases with no gene match: 8. Per the germline V gene, CDR1 is LGHNT and CDR2 is FRNRAP. The CDR3 nucleotides are TGTGCTAGTGGTTTGGCCCTTGGGGACAGCTATGAGCAGTTCTTC. It translates to CASGLALGDSYEQFF. The whole variable domain, remainder taken from reference TRBV12-5 and TRBJ2-1, is DARVTQTPRHKVTEMGQEVTMRCQPILGHNTVFWYRQTMMQGLELLAYFRNRAPLDDSGMPKDRFSAEMPDATLATLKIQPSEPRDSAVYFCASGLALGDSYEQFFGPGTRLTVL.

The rearrangement links TRBV28 to TRBJ2-1; 7 bases are shared with TRBD2. With V trimmed by 2 bases and J by 2 bases, 15 bases remained unmatched. CDR3 length equals 19 residues. Per the germline V gene, CDR1 is MDHEN and CDR2 is SYDVKM. CDR3 in amino acids: CASSLNMPRLAAPYNEQFF. The CDR3 nucleotides read TGTGCCAGCAGTTTAAACATGCCTAGGCTAGCGGCACCCTACAATGAGCAGTTCTTC.

The CDR3 loop is CASSQDAVSAFF. For the CDR3, the DNA is TGTGCCAGCAGCCAAGACGCGGTGAGCGCTTTCTTT. The chain joins TRBV14 to TRBJ1-1; D remains unclear. Trimming stripped 0 bases from V and 11 bases from J, with 10 bases between. The CDR3 runs 12 residues. Germline V gives CDR1 SGHDN, CDR2 FVKESK. The full variable domain, its missing parts supplied by reference TRBV14 and TRBJ1-1, is EAGVTQFPSHSVIEKGQTVTLRCDPISGHDNLYWYRRVMGKEIKFLLHFVKESKQDESGMPNNRFLAERTGGTYSTLKVQPAELEDSGVYFCASSQDAVSAFFGQGTRLTVV.

The rearrangement joins TRBV7-9 to TRBJ1-1; TRBD1 is a possible D gene (5 bases). Trimming removed 3 bases at V and 5 bases at J, with 13 bases between. Germline CDR1 SEHNR, CDR2 FQNEAQ (reference sequence). This CDR3 has 14 amino acids. CDR3 in DNA: TGTGCCAGCAGCTTGTGGGGTGGGGGGACTGAAGCTTTCTTT. This sequence encodes CASSLWGGGTEAFF.

As regards this clone: This sample also contains other DNA sequences that code for the same CDR3. The chain couples TRBV19 to TRBJ1-5, with D hard to call. The ends were cut back, 3 bases at V and 4 bases at J, with 7 bases in the middle. Germline assignment: CDR1 LNHDA and CDR2 SQIVND (reference sequence). The CDR3 contains 13 residues. The CDR3 region is CASSITGNQPQHF. For the CDR3, the DNA is TGTGCCAGTAGTATTACCGGGAATCAGCCCCAGCATTTT. Supplemented by reference TRBV19 and TRBJ1-5, the full variable domain reads DGGITQSPKYLFRKEGQNVTLSCEQNLNHDAMYWYRQDPGQGLRLIYYSQIVNDFQKGDIAEGYSVSREKKESFPLTVTSAQKNPTAFYLCASSITGNQPQHFGDGTRLSIL.

This chain links TRBV5-5 with TRBJ2-1; D might be TRBD2 (5 bases). V shed 4 bases and J shed 3 bases, with 8 bases lying between them. CDR3 length equals 13 residues. Germline lookup yields CDR1 SGHKS and CDR2 YYEKEE (reference sequence). The CDR3 loop is CASSHDYYNEQFF. The CDR3 nucleotides are TGTGCCAGCAGCCATGACTACTACAATGAGCAGTTCTTC.

The V call is TRBV4-1, the J call TRBJ2-4, with D maybe TRBD2 (5 bases). The V gene's germline CDR1 is MGHRA and CDR2 YSYEKL. V lost 2 bases, J lost 6 bases, and 8 bases lay in between. This CDR3 region has 13 residues. CDR3 bases: TGCGCCAGCAGCCAACAGGCGGGAAACATTCAGTACTTC. The encoded protein is CASSQQAGNIQYF.

This clone was counted between two and nine times. The rearrangement links TRBV2 to TRBJ1-6, with D hard to call. The CDR3 is made up of 11 amino acids. Trimming pared 2 bases from V and 14 bases from J, leaving 7 bases between. Germline CDR1 reads SNHLY; CDR2 reads FYNNEI. As DNA, the CDR3 is TGTGCCAGCAGTGAATTCAGGACCCTCCACTTT. It specifies CASSEFRTLHF.